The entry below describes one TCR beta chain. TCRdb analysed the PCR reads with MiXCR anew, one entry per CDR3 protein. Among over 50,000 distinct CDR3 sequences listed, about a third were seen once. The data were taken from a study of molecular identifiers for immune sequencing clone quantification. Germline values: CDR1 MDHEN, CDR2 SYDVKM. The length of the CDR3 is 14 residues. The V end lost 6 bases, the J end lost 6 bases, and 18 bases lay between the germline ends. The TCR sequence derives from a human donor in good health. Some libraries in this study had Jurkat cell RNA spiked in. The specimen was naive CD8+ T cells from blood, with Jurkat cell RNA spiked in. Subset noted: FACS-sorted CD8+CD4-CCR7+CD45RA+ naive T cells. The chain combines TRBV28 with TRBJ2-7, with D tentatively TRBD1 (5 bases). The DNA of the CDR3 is TGTGCCAGCAGAGACTTACAGGTTGTGGCCGAGCAGTACTTC. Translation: CASRDLQVVAEQYF.